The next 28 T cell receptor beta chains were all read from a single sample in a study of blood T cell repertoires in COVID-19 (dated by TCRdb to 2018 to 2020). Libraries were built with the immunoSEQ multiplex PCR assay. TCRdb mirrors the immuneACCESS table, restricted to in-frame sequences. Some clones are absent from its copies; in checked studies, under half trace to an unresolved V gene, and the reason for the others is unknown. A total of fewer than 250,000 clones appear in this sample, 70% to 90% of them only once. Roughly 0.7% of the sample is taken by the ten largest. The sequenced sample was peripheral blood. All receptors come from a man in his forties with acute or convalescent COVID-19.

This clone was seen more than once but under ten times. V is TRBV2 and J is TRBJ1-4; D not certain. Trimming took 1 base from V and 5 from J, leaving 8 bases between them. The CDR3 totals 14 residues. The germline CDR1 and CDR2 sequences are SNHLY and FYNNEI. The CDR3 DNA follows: TGTGCCAGCAGTGAAGGCCAGATAAATGAAAAACTGTTTTTT. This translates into CASSEGQINEKLFF.

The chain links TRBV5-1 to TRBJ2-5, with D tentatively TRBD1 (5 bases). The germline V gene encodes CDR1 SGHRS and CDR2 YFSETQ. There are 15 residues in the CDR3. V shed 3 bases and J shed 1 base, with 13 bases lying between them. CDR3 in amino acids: CASSWGTNTQETQYF. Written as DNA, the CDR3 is TGCGCCAGCAGCTGGGGCACGAACACCCAAGAGACCCAGTACTTC.

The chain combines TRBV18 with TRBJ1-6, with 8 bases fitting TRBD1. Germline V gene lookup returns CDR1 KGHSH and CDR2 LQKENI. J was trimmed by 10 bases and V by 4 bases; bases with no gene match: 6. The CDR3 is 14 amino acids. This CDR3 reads CASSLEQGESPLHF. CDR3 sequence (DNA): TGTGCCAGCTCACTAGAACAGGGGGAATCACCCCTCCACTTT.

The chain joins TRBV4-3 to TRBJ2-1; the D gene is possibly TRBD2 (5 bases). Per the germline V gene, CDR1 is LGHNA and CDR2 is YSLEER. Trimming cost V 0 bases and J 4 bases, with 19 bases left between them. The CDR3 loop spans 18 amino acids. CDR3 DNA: TGCGCCAGCAGCCAAGATCCTGGAGCGGCGCTAGGTTACAATGAGCAGTTCTTC. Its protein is CASSQDPGAALGYNEQFF.

CDR3 nucleotides: TGTGCCAGCAGCCCACAGGACAGGGCGAACACTGAAGCTTTCTTT. Translating it yields CASSPQDRANTEAFF. The genes are TRBV3-1 (or the pseudogene TRBV3-2) and TRBJ1-1, with 8 bases that match TRBD1. Trimming removed 4 bases from V and 1 base from J; junction bases left unmatched: 5. The CDR3 sequence is 15 residues long. From germline, CDR1 is LGHDT and CDR2 YNNKEL (reference sequence).

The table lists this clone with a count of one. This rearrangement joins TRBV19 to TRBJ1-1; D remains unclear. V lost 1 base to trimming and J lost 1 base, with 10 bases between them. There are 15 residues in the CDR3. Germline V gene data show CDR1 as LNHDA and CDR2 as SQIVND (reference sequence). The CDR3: CASSIVRASNTEAFF. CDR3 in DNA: TGTGCCAGTAGTATAGTGAGGGCCTCGAACACTGAAGCTTTCTTT.

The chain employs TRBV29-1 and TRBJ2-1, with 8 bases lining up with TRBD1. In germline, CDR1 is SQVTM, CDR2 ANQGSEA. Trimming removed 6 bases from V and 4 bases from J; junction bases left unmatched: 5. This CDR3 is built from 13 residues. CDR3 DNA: TGCAGCGTCACAGGGGGGAGGTACAATGAGCAGTTCTTC. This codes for CSVTGGRYNEQFF.

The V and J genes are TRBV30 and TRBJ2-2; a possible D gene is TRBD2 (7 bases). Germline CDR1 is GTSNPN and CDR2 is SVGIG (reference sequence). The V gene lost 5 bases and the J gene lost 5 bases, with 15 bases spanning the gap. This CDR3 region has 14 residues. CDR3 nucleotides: TGTGCCTGGGGGGAGGGGGTAAAGACCGGGGAGCTGTTTTTT. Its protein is CAWGEGVKTGELFF.

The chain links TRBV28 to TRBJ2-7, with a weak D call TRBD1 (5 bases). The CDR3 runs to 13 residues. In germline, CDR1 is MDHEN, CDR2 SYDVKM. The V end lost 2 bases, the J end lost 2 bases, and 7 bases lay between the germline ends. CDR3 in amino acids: CASSLAGTYEQYF. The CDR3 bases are TGTGCCAGCAGTTTAGCAGGGACCTACGAGCAGTACTTC.

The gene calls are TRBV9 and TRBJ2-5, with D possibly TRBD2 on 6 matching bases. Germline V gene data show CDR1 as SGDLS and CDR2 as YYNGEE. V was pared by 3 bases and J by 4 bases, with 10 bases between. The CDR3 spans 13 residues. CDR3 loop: CASSAGLLETQYF. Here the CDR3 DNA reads TGTGCCAGCAGCGCGGGACTCCTAGAGACCCAGTACTTC.

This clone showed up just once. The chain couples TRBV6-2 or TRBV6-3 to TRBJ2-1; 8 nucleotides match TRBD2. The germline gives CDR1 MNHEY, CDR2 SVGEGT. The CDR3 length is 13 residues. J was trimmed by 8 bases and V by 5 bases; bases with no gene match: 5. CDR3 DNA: TGTGCCAGCAGTGGACTAGCTCCTCATGAGCAGTTCTTC. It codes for CASSGLAPHEQFF.

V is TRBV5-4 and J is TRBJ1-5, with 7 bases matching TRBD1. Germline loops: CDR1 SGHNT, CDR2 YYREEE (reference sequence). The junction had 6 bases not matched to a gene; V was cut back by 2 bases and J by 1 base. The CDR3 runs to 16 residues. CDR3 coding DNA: TGTGCCAGCAGCTTTACAGGGGAAGGAAGCAATCAGCCCCAGCATTTT. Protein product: CASSFTGEGSNQPQHF. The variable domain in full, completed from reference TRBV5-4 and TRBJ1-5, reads ETGVTQSPTHLIKTRGQQVTLRCSSQSGHNTVSWYQQALGQGPQFIFQYYREEENGRGNFPPRFSGLQFPNYSSELNVNALELDDSALYLCASSFTGEGSNQPQHFGDGTRLSIL.

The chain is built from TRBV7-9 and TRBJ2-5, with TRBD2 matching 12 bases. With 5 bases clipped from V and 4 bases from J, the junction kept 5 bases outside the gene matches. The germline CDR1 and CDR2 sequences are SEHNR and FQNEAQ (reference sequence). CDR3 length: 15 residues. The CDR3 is CASSLTSGSRETQYF. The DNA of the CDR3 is TGTGCCAGCAGCCTGACTAGCGGGAGTCGAGAGACCCAGTACTTC.

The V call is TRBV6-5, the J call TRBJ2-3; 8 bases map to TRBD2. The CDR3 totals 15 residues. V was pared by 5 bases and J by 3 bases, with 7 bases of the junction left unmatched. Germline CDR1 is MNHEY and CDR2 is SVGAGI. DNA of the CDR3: TGTGCCAGCAGTACCGGGACTAGTGGGACAGATACGCAGTATTTT. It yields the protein CASSTGTSGTDTQYF.

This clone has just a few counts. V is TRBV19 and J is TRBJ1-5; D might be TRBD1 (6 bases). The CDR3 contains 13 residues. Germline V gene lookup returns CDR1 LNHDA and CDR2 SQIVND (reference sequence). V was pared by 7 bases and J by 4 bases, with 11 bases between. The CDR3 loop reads CASTRGGNQPQHF. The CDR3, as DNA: TGTGCCAGTACAAGGGGGGGTAATCAGCCCCAGCATTTT.

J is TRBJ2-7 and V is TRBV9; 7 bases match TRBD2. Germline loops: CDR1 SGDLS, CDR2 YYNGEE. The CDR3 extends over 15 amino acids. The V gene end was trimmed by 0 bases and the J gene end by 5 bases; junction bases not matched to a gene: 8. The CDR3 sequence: CASSVGGGGSHEQYF. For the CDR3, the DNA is TGTGCCAGCAGCGTAGGTGGCGGGGGTTCCCACGAGCAGTACTTC. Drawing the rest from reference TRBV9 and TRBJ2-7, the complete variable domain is DSGVTQTPKHLITATGQRVTLRCSPRSGDLSVYWYQQSLDQGLQFLIQYYNGEERAKGNILERFSAQQFPDLHSELNLSSLELGDSALYFCASSVGGGGSHEQYFGPGTRLTVT.

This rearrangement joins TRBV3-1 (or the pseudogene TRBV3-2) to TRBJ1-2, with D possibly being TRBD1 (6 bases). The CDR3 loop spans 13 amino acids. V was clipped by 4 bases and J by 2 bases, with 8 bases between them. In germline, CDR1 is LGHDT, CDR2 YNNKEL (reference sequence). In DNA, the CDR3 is TGTGCCAGCAGCCTACAGGGCAACTATGGCTACACCTTC. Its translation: CASSLQGNYGYTF.

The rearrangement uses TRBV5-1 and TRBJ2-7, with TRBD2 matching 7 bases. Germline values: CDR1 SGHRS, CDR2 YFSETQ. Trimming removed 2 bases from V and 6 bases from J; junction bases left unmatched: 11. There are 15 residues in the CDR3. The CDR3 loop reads CASSFMLREEGEQYF. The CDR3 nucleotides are TGCGCCAGCAGCTTTATGCTACGGGAGGAGGGCGAGCAGTACTTC.

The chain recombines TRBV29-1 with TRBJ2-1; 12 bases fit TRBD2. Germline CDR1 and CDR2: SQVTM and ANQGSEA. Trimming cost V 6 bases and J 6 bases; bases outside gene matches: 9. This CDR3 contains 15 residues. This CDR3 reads CSVGAGTSGSNEQFF. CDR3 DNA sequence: TGCAGCGTCGGAGCCGGGACTAGCGGGTCCAATGAGCAGTTCTTC.

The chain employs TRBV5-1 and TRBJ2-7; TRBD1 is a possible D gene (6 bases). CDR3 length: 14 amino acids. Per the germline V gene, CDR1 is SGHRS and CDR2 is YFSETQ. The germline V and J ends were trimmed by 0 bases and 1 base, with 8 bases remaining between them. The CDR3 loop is CASSLAGVSYEQYF. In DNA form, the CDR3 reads TGCGCCAGCAGCTTGGCAGGGGTTTCCTACGAGCAGTACTTC.

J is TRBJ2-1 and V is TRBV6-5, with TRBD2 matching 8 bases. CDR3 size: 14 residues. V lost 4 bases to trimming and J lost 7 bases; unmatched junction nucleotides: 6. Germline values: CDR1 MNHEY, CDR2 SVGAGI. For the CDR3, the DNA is TGTGCCAGCAGTTGGAGCGGGAGTCGGAATGAGCAGTTCTTC. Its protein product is CASSWSGSRNEQFF.

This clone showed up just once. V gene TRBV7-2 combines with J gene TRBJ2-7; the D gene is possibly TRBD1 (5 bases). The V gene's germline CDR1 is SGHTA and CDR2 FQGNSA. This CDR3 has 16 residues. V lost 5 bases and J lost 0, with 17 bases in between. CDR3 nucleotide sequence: TGTGCCAGCAGCCCTAATTCGGACATGAGCTCCTACGAGCAGTACTTC. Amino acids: CASSPNSDMSSYEQYF.

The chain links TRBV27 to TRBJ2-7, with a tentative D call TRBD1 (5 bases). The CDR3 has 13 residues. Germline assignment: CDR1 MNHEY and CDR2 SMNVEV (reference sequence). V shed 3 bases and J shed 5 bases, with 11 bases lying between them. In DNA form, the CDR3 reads TGTGCCAGCAGTTTTGCAGGGCTGCACGAGCAGTACTTC. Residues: CASSFAGLHEQYF.

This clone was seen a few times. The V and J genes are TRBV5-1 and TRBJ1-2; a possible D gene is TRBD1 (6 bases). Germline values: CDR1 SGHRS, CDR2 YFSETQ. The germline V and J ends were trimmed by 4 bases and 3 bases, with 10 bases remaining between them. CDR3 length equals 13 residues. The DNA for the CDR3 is TGCGCCAGCAGCAGGGACAAGTACTATGGCTACACCTTC. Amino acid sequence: CASSRDKYYGYTF. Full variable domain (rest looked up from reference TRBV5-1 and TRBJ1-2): KAGVTQTPRYLIKTRGQQVTLSCSPISGHRSVSWYQQTPGQGLQFLFEYFSETQRNKGNFPGRFSGRQFSNSRSEMNVSTLELGDSALYLCASSRDKYYGYTFGSGTRLTVV.

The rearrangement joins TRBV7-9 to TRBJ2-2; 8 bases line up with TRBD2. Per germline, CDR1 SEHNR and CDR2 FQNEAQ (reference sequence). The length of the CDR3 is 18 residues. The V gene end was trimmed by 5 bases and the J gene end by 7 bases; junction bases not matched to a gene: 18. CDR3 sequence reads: CASSPSRSQRENGGELFF. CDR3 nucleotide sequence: TGTGCCAGCAGCCCCTCCCGATCCCAGCGGGAGAACGGCGGGGAGCTGTTTTTT.

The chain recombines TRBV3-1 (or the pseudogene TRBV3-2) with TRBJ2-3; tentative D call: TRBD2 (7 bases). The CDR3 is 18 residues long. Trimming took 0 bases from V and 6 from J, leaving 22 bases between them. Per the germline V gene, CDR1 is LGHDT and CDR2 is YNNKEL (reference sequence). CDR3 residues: CASSQESGGGGPRDTQYF. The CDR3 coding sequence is TGTGCCAGCAGCCAAGAAAGTGGTGGGGGGGGCCCGAGGGATACGCAGTATTTT.

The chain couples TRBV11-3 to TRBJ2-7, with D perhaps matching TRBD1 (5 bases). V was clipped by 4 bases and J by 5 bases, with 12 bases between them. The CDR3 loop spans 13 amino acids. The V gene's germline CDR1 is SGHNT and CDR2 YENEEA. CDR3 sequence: CASSSGITHEQYF. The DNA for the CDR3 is TGTGCCAGCAGCTCAGGGATCACCCACGAGCAGTACTTC.

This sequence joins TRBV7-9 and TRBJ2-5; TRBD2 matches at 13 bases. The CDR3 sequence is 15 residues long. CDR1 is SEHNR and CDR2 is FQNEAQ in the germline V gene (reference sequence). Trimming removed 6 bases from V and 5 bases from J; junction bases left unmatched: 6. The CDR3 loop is CASRAGLAGIETQYF. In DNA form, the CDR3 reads TGTGCCAGCAGAGCGGGACTAGCGGGAATTGAGACCCAGTACTTC. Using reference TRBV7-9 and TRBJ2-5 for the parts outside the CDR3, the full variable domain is DTGVSQNPRHKITKRGQNVTFRCDPISEHNRLYWYRQTLGQGPEFLTYFQNEAQLEKSRLLSDRFSAERPKGSFSTLEIQRTEQGDSAMYLCASRAGLAGIETQYFGPGTRLLVL.